These T cell receptor beta chains were read from a single sample in a study of spatial heterogeneity in lung cancer. From the 5' RACE reads, TCRdb called clonotypes with MiXCR, one entry per CDR3 protein. The sample includes roughly 120,000 distinct CDR3 sequences, roughly an eighth of them seen just once. Here the sequenced sample was PBMCs, taken at follow-up. These receptors were taken from a male donor with early-stage non-small cell lung cancer. CDR3s include the opening cysteine and the closing phenylalanine or tryptophan.

v_call | cdr3_aa
TRBV20-1 | CSASKSSIEETQYF
TRBV24-1 | CATASHPGLAGADQETQYF
TRBV5-1 | CASGQGGPFYEQYF
TRBV7-9 | CASSFGGQHTEAFF
TRBV5-4 | CASSFNREETQYF
TRBV2 | CASSARSGGATEQFF
TRBV7-9 | CASSFPLSGGTDTQYF
TRBV5-1 | CASSFGGGNTGELFF
TRBV28 | CASSLGRGNQPQHF
TRBV4-3 | CASSQDNLEPGQAYNEQFF
TRBV29-1 | CSAGPSGPYNEQFF
TRBV18 | CASSQPGPTYEQYF
TRBV5-1 | CASRKGPGQEANYGYTF
TRBV5-1 | CASSSFTGDSGNTIYF
TRBV4-1 | CASSQVGGGPGSYEQYF
TRBV6-5 | CASSYRDDSYEQYF
TRBV29-1 | CSVVPTGRGNTIYF
TRBV24-1 | CATSDYAYEQYF
TRBV15 | CATSRDQGLAGGRRTQYF
TRBV10-3 | CAISASRTGGRETQYF
TRBV12-3/TRBV12-4 | CASRPGVLNEQFF
TRBV9 | CASSVEGNGANVLTF
TRBV2 | CASSDTGSPLHF
TRBV28 | CASSLYPQPQHF
TRBV28 | CASTRTGGFTEAFF
TRBV5-1 | CASSLEAPTDTQYF
TRBV5-1 | CASSSSTGGYEQYF
TRBV7-6 | CASSHGLAEDTQYF
TRBV5-1 | CASSRSGSYEQYF
TRBV6-5 | CASARDRGTDTQYF
TRBV15 | CATSRDRVGGYTF
TRBV4-3 | CASSQDYAGFETQYF
TRBV18 | CASSPQGTYNEQFF
TRBV24-1 | CATSDGGTPGYTGELFF
TRBV28 | CASTWTDSNQPQHF
TRBV6-5 | CASGGTGGLASPLHF
TRBV28 | CASSFRRYSGGEKLFF
TRBV9 | CASSVGSGTEAFF
TRBV28 | CASSLGQGLYEQYF
TRBV10-3 | CAISSGTRGTEAFF
TRBV7-2 | CASSLARGLQETQYF
TRBV9 | CASSVGGPNYGYTF
TRBV28 | CASRGGGQGLDEQYF
TRBV7-2 | CASSLNRAQYQETQYF
TRBV7-2 | CASSSTAFQETQYF
TRBV27 | CASSLSVGGETQYF
TRBV4-1 | CASSQEPPQVPSPLHF
TRBV28 | CASSQTLGDEQYF
TRBV4-3 | CASSPQTVNEKLFF
TRBV10-3 | CATLGRDEQYF